The clone carrying this TCR beta chain was seen many times. The data stem from a study of T cells in Graves' hyperthyroidism and ophthalmopathy. Clinical symptoms, serum thyroxine, TRAb, thyroid ultrasound and orbital computed tomography informed diagnoses. There were TCR beta CDR3 regions amplified from RNA transcripts. An initial round of RT-PCR targeting the TCR CDR3 relied on the HTBI primer set. TCRdb redid the calling of the multiplex PCR reads with MiXCR, one entry per CDR3 protein. The sample lists about 610,000 distinct CDR3 sequences, around 42% occurring once. The V gene's germline CDR1 is SGHRS and CDR2 YFSETQ. The CDR3 has 14 amino acids. The V gene end was trimmed by 4 bases and the J gene end by 5 bases; junction bases not matched to a gene: 5.

Sequenced: peripheral blood or thyroid tissue (not recorded which). The receptor's source is a woman between 18 and 29 years old with Graves' hyperthyroidism. The J gene is TRBJ1-4, the V gene TRBV5-1; TRBD1 matches at 7 bases. CDR3 bases: TGCGCCAGCAGCCAGGGGGTAGGGAATGAAAAACTGTTTTTT. This codes for CASSQGVGNEKLFF. Supplemented by reference TRBV5-1 and TRBJ1-4, the full variable domain reads KAGVTQTPRYLIKTRGQQVTLSCSPISGHRSVSWYQQTPGQGLQFLFEYFSETQRNKGNFPGRFSGRQFSNSRSEMNVSTLELGDSALYLCASSQGVGNEKLFFGSGTQLSVL.